One and the same sample provided the 25 T cell receptor beta chains below, sequenced in a study of Ad26.COV2.S vaccination and SARS-CoV-2 variants. Measured with immunoSEQ multiplex PCR; TCRdb has only the in-frame clones, and not every one. This table holds over 200,000 clones, around 87% found once. Treatment of the sample: roughly 20 received Ad26.COV2.S at low or high dose, single or two shots; about five received placebo; per-sample allocation not given. The study sampled participants on day 63 after the first vaccine or placebo injection. The starting material was peripheral blood, obtained in a trial of Ad26.COV2.S vaccine versus placebo. These TCRs come from a person aged 18-60 years who received the Ad26.COV2.S COVID-19 vaccine or a placebo.

This clone was counted only a few times. This chain links TRBV9 with TRBJ2-7, with a possible D match to TRBD1 (5 bases). The germline V gene encodes CDR1 SGDLS and CDR2 YYNGEE. This CDR3 is 14 amino acids long. The V end was cut by 4 bases, the J end by 1 base, with 12 bases between. CDR3 bases: TGTGCCAGCAGCAAAGGGGTGGATTCCTACGAGCAGTACTTC. Its translation is CASSKGVDSYEQYF. The whole variable domain, remainder taken from reference TRBV9 and TRBJ2-7, is DSGVTQTPKHLITATGQRVTLRCSPRSGDLSVYWYQQSLDQGLQFLIQYYNGEERAKGNILERFSAQQFPDLHSELNLSSLELGDSALYFCASSKGVDSYEQYFGPGTRLTVT.

This clone showed up just once. This sample includes further DNA sequences coding for the same CDR3. The chain combines TRBV9 with TRBJ2-2, with unresolved D. The CDR3 runs 13 residues. Germline CDR1 SGDLS, CDR2 YYNGEE. The ends were cut back, 5 bases at V and 5 bases at J, with 10 bases in the middle. The CDR3 loop reads CASSASGTGELFF. DNA for the CDR3: TGTGCCAGCAGTGCCTCGGGTACCGGGGAGCTGTTTTTT.

V usage is TRBV7-9 and J usage is TRBJ2-7, with D possibly TRBD1 on 6 matching bases. The V gene lost 4 bases and the J gene lost 1 base, with 8 bases spanning the gap. CDR3 size: 13 residues. Germline values: CDR1 SEHNR, CDR2 FQNEAQ (reference sequence). The CDR3, as DNA: TGTGCCAGCAGCTCCGGGACATCCTACGAGCAGTACTTC. Translation gives CASSSGTSYEQYF. Looking up the rest from reference TRBV7-9 and TRBJ2-7 gives the full variable domain: DTGVSQNPRHKITKRGQNVTFRCDPISEHNRLYWYRQTLGQGPEFLTYFQNEAQLEKSRLLSDRFSAERPKGSFSTLEIQRTEQGDSAMYLCASSSGTSYEQYFGPGTRLTVT.

The chain has TRBV7-9 and TRBJ2-3; D unresolved. The ends were cut back, 2 bases at V and 3 bases at J, with 15 bases in the middle. Germline values: CDR1 SEHNR, CDR2 FQNEAQ (reference sequence). CDR3 length equals 16 residues. The CDR3 is CASSLSPSGRTDTQYF. In DNA form, the CDR3 reads TGTGCCAGCAGCTTATCCCCTTCGGGTCGGACAGATACGCAGTATTTT.

This chain uses TRBV29-1 with TRBJ2-7; no clear D gene. The CDR3 contains 14 residues. Per the germline V gene, CDR1 is SQVTM and CDR2 is ANQGSEA. The ends were cut back, 1 base at V and 2 bases at J, with 12 bases in the middle. CDR3 DNA sequence: TGCAGCGTTGAAGTGCCCGGTGGCCCCTACGAGCAGTACTTC. Its translation: CSVEVPGGPYEQYF.

The V and J genes are TRBV13 and TRBJ2-6, with a weak D call TRBD2 (5 bases). Trimming took off 6 bases at V and 0 bases at J, with 12 bases between the two ends. CDR1 is PRHDT, CDR2 FYEKMQ, per germline (reference sequence). The CDR3 extends over 16 amino acids. DNA for the CDR3: TGTGCCAGCAGGGCGGGTTCAAGCTCTGGGGCCAACGTCCTGACTTTC. Translated, it gives CASRAGSSSGANVLTF.

This sequence joins TRBV5-6 and TRBJ2-2; the D is unclear. Germline V gives CDR1 SGHDT, CDR2 YYEEEE. The CDR3 spans 14 residues. V was shortened by 4 bases and J by 4 bases, with 11 bases between the two germline ends. Here the CDR3 reads CASSLLRSTGELFF. In nucleotides, the CDR3 is TGTGCCAGCAGCCTCCTCAGGAGCACCGGGGAGCTGTTTTTT. The whole variable domain, filled in from reference TRBV5-6 and TRBJ2-2, reads DAGVTQSPTHLIKTRGQQVTLRCSPKSGHDTVSWYQQALGQGPQFIFQYYEEEERQRGNFPDRFSGHQFPNYSSELNVNALLLGDSALYLCASSLLRSTGELFFGEGSRLTVL.

In this sample, this clone turned up once. This rearrangement joins TRBV27 to TRBJ2-5, with 9 positions matching TRBD2. Germline trimming cut 2 bases from V and 10 bases from J; bases unmatched to any gene: 17. The CDR3 runs to 17 residues. Germline-derived CDR1 and CDR2 are MNHEY and SMNVEV (reference sequence). The CDR3 loop reads CASSLIPPGSGGPNQYF. The CDR3 nucleotides read TGTGCCAGCAGTTTAATTCCCCCCGGTAGCGGGGGACCTAACCAGTACTTC.

The CDR3 DNA follows: TGTGCCAGCAGCTCTTCAGCAGCAAATTCACCCCTCCACTTT. It is translated as CASSSSAANSPLHF. The V and J genes are TRBV7-9 and TRBJ1-6, with D unclear. The CDR3 is made up of 14 amino acids. Between the trimmed V and J ends, which lost 4 bases and 7 bases, there was a span of 11 bases. Germline-derived CDR1 and CDR2 are SEHNR and FQNEAQ (reference sequence).

The chain carries TRBV5-1 and TRBJ2-3, with D possibly being TRBD1 or TRBD2 (7 bases each). In germline, CDR1 is SGHRS, CDR2 YFSETQ. The V and J ends lost 5 bases and 1 base respectively, with 14 bases between them. The CDR3 consists of 15 residues. CDR3 DNA sequence: TGCGCCAGCAGGGGAGGGACAGTGGGCACAGATACGCAGTATTTT. It encodes CASRGGTVGTDTQYF.

J is TRBJ1-2 and V is TRBV7-9; tentatively, D is TRBD1 (6 bases). CDR3 length equals 16 residues. Germline CDR1 and CDR2: SEHNR and FQNEAQ (reference sequence). Trimming pared 0 bases from V and 2 bases from J, leaving 13 bases between. CDR3 nucleotide sequence: TGTGCCAGCAGCTTAGCTGTGGGGGGGCGCAACTATGGCTACACCTTC. It codes for CASSLAVGGRNYGYTF.

V and J are TRBV5-1 and TRBJ2-2; D is possibly TRBD2 (5 bases). Looked up from germline, CDR1 is SGHRS and CDR2 is YFSETQ. This CDR3 region has 15 residues. Trimming removed 5 bases at V and 7 bases at J, with 18 bases between. CDR3 nucleotides: TGCGCCAGCAGTTTTCCCGGCGCTCGGGGCGGGGAGCTGTTTTTT. Amino acid sequence: CASSFPGARGGELFF.

J is TRBJ2-3 and V is TRBV5-1; 7 nucleotides align to TRBD1. Germline V gives CDR1 SGHRS, CDR2 YFSETQ. Trimming removed 0 bases from V and 5 bases from J; junction bases left unmatched: 6. This CDR3 contains 15 residues. CDR3 loop: CASSLEQGPGDTQYF. In DNA form, the CDR3 reads TGCGCCAGCAGCTTGGAACAGGGGCCGGGAGATACGCAGTATTTT.

The rearrangement uses TRBV5-1 and TRBJ2-5; D may correspond to TRBD1 or TRBD2 (6 bases each). The CDR3 contains 15 residues. Germline values: CDR1 SGHRS, CDR2 YFSETQ. With 4 bases removed from V and 5 bases from J, the gap between germline ends came to 18 bases. The CDR3 is CASSPKTGAWETQYF. The DNA for the CDR3 is TGCGCCAGCAGCCCCAAGACGGGGGCGTGGGAGACCCAGTACTTC. Together with reference TRBV5-1 and TRBJ2-5, the CDR3 gives the full variable domain: KAGVTQTPRYLIKTRGQQVTLSCSPISGHRSVSWYQQTPGQGLQFLFEYFSETQRNKGNFPGRFSGRQFSNSRSEMNVSTLELGDSALYLCASSPKTGAWETQYFGPGTRLLVL.

To note about this clone: The junction departs from the called germline gene at one end, perhaps through a read error. This chain joins TRBV12-3 or TRBV12-4 and TRBJ2-7; weak D call: TRBD2 (6 bases). The CDR3 is 12 amino acids. The CDR3 coding sequence is TGTGCCAGCAGTTCCCCGGGTCAGGAGCGGGTTTTC. As protein: CASSSPGQERVF.

This clone was detected only once. J is TRBJ1-2 and V is TRBV3-1 (or the pseudogene TRBV3-2); D not resolved. Between the trimmed V and J ends, which lost 0 bases and 9 bases, there was a span of 8 bases. The V gene's germline CDR1 is LGHDT and CDR2 YNNKEL (reference sequence). CDR3 length: 12 residues. CDR3 DNA sequence: TGTGCCAGCAGCCAAGAAGAGGGTCGCTACACCTTC. Translating gives CASSQEEGRYTF.

The chain employs TRBV7-2 and TRBJ1-2; 8 nucleotides line up with TRBD1. The CDR3 is 14 amino acids. V dropped 3 bases and J dropped 7; count of bases not matched to a gene: 7. Germline loops: CDR1 SGHTA, CDR2 FQGNSA. The CDR3 here is CASSFGRGPGGYTF. CDR3 nucleotide sequence: TGTGCCAGCAGCTTTGGCAGGGGGCCGGGTGGCTACACCTTC.

V is TRBV5-5 and J is TRBJ1-2; D gene ambiguous. The germline V and J ends were trimmed by 7 bases and 6 bases, with 22 bases remaining between them. CDR3 length equals 15 residues. CDR1 and CDR2 from the germline V gene are SGHKS and YYEKEE (reference sequence). The CDR3 spells CASLPRQRVLDGYTF. CDR3 nucleotides: TGTGCCAGCCTCCCGAGGCAGAGGGTGCTTGATGGCTACACCTTC.

The chain has TRBV3-1 (or the pseudogene TRBV3-2) and TRBJ2-7, with 11 bases matching TRBD1. This CDR3 is 17 amino acids long. With 0 bases clipped from V and 4 bases from J, the junction kept 8 bases outside the gene matches. The V gene's germline CDR1 is LGHDT and CDR2 YNNKEL (reference sequence). The CDR3 reads CASSQESLRDRGYEQYF. As DNA, the CDR3 is TGTGCCAGCAGCCAAGAGTCCCTTCGGGACAGGGGGTACGAGCAGTACTTC.

The chain uses TRBV10-2 and TRBJ2-1, with a tentative D call TRBD1 (6 bases). V was pared by 7 bases and J by 7 bases, with 17 bases between. This CDR3 has 14 residues. Germline V gene data show CDR1 as WSHSY and CDR2 as SAAADI. The CDR3 region has the DNA TGCGCCAGCACCCTTGGACAGTCGTTAAATGAGCAGTTCTTC. Translated: CASTLGQSLNEQFF.

The chain couples TRBV2 to TRBJ1-2; maybe TRBD1 (5 bases). V dropped 4 bases and J dropped 7 bases, with 13 bases sitting between them. CDR1 and CDR2 (germline): SNHLY, FYNNEI. The CDR3 contains 13 residues. The CDR3: CASSATGTGGYTF. In DNA, the CDR3 is TGTGCCAGCAGTGCTACCGGGACGGGTGGCTACACCTTC.

This chain connects TRBV13 to TRBJ1-2, with D tentatively TRBD1 (5 bases). Trimming shortened V by 5 bases and J by 2 bases, and 15 bases separated the two germline ends. CDR1 and CDR2 from the germline V gene are PRHDT and FYEKMQ (reference sequence). This CDR3 is 15 amino acids long. CDR3: CASSVGGGFNYGYTF. In nucleotides, the CDR3 is TGTGCCAGCAGCGTGGGGGGAGGATTCAACTATGGCTACACCTTC.

The V call is TRBV6-2 or TRBV6-3, the J call TRBJ1-2; no clear D gene. Trimming left V 8 bases short and J 8 bases short, with 15 bases between. The CDR3 loop spans 12 amino acids. Germline V gene data show CDR1 as MNHEY and CDR2 as SVGEGT. The CDR3 bases are TGTGCCAGCGGCCCCCCGCCGGGCGGCTACACCTTC. It specifies CASGPPPGGYTF.

The chain is built from TRBV6-2 or TRBV6-3 and TRBJ1-5; weak D call: TRBD1 (5 bases). V lost 2 bases and J lost 7, with 9 bases in between. From germline, CDR1 is MNHEY and CDR2 SVGEGT. The CDR3 is 13 amino acids. CDR3 in amino acids: CASSYGGGQPQHF. CDR3 nucleotide sequence: TGTGCCAGCAGTTACGGGGGTGGCCAGCCCCAGCATTTT.

This chain links TRBV24-1 with TRBJ1-5; D might be TRBD1 (6 bases). The CDR3 totals 13 residues. V shed 7 bases and J shed 4 bases, with 10 bases lying between them. Germline CDR1 reads KGHDR; CDR2 reads SFDVKD. The CDR3 region has the DNA TGTGCCACCAGCACCACAGGGAATCAGCCCCAGCATTTT. Its protein product is CATSTTGNQPQHF.